One sample yielded the 23 T cell receptor beta chains listed below, sequenced in a study of shared clonotypes between healthy human individuals. Only in-frame clones appear in the TCRdb table, and some are missing; sequencing was by immunoSEQ multiplex PCR. The data contain 2 million to 2.5 million clones, approximately 94% of them singletons. Sequencing was performed on naive CD4+ T cells sorted from blood. Subset specified: CD45RA+ positively selected. The origin of the receptors is a man aged 18 to 30 in good health.

CDR3 DNA: TGTGCCAGCAGCTTAGCCGACGGGACTAGCGGGAGTAGGGGCGAGCAGTACTTC. Amino acid sequence: CASSLADGTSGSRGEQYF. The chain links TRBV7-2 to TRBJ2-7; 14 bases are a match to TRBD2. CDR1 and CDR2 (germline): SGHTA, FQGNSA. The CDR3 totals 18 residues. The V gene end was trimmed by 0 bases and the J gene end by 6 bases; junction bases not matched to a gene: 10.

V usage is TRBV5-5 and J usage is TRBJ1-2; D ambiguous. The CDR3 has 15 residues. Germline-derived CDR1 and CDR2 are SGHKS and YYEKEE (reference sequence). Trimming removed 1 base from V and 2 bases from J, with 12 bases in between. The CDR3 spells CASSLLIESNYGYTF. The DNA of the CDR3 is TGTGCCAGCAGCTTGCTGATAGAATCGAACTATGGCTACACCTTC.

This chain joins TRBV19 and TRBJ2-7; the D call may be TRBD1 or TRBD2 (5 bases each). Germline values: CDR1 LNHDA, CDR2 SQIVND (reference sequence). The CDR3 contains 14 residues. V was pared by 2 bases and J by 0 bases, with 8 bases between. CDR3 sequence (DNA): TGTGCCAGTAGTATACTGGGGACCTCCTACGAGCAGTACTTC. This gives the protein CASSILGTSYEQYF. Using reference TRBV19 and TRBJ2-7 for the parts outside the CDR3, the full variable domain is DGGITQSPKYLFRKEGQNVTLSCEQNLNHDAMYWYRQDPGQGLRLIYYSQIVNDFQKGDIAEGYSVSREKKESFPLTVTSAQKNPTAFYLCASSILGTSYEQYFGPGTRLTVT.

The chain combines TRBV6-4 with TRBJ1-6, with D perhaps TRBD1 (6 bases). This CDR3 has 14 amino acids. V dropped 3 bases and J dropped 8 bases, with 11 bases sitting between them. CDR1 is MRHNA, CDR2 SNTAGT, per germline. CDR3: CASSEQGGDSPLHF. CDR3 nucleotide sequence: TGTGCCAGCAGTGAACAGGGTGGCGATTCACCCCTCCACTTT.

The chain is built from TRBV6-6 and TRBJ2-7, with D maybe TRBD1 (6 bases). Germline assignment: CDR1 MNHNY and CDR2 SVGAGI (reference sequence). The V gene lost 1 base and the J gene lost 4 bases, with 8 bases spanning the gap. The CDR3 is 13 residues long. The CDR3 nucleotides are TGTGCCAGCAGTTACTTCGACAGGTACGAGCAGTACTTC. Protein sequence: CASSYFDRYEQYF.

The gene calls are TRBV19 and TRBJ2-3; 9 nucleotides agree with TRBD1. CDR1 LNHDA and CDR2 SQIVND come from the germline V gene (reference sequence). CDR3 length equals 14 residues. V shed 5 bases, J shed 7 bases, and the junction held 7 bases outside the gene matches. Here the CDR3 DNA reads TGTGCCAGTAGTGGGGGACAGGGTCTGAATACGCAGTATTTT. This sequence encodes CASSGGQGLNTQYF. Looking up the rest from reference TRBV19 and TRBJ2-3 gives the full variable domain: DGGITQSPKYLFRKEGQNVTLSCEQNLNHDAMYWYRQDPGQGLRLIYYSQIVNDFQKGDIAEGYSVSREKKESFPLTVTSAQKNPTAFYLCASSGGQGLNTQYFGPGTRLTVL.

The chain uses TRBV7-8 and TRBJ2-3, with 7 bases that match TRBD1. Germline V gives CDR1 SGHVS, CDR2 FQNEAQ. Trimming at V came to 2 bases and at J to 4 bases, leaving 6 bases not matched to a gene. The CDR3 length is 15 residues. Here the CDR3 reads CASSLTPGGPDTQYF. CDR3 coding DNA: TGTGCCAGCAGCTTAACGCCAGGGGGTCCAGATACGCAGTATTTT.

The chain combines TRBV5-1 with TRBJ2-2; 7 bases line up with TRBD2. CDR3 length equals 16 residues. With 4 bases clipped from V and 2 bases from J, the junction kept 8 bases outside the gene matches. Germline CDR1 reads SGHRS; CDR2 reads YFSETQ. The CDR3 DNA reads TGCGCCAGCAGCCAGTCGGCGGGACTAAACACCGGGGAGCTGTTTTTT. Amino acids: CASSQSAGLNTGELFF.

The chain couples TRBV10-2 to TRBJ1-2; D not certain. The CDR3 consists of 13 residues. Germline CDR1 WSHSY, CDR2 SAAADI. With 7 bases removed from V and 8 bases from J, the gap between germline ends came to 17 bases. The DNA for the CDR3 is TGCGCCAGCACCGACCGGGCGAATGGCGGCTACACCTTC. This gives the protein CASTDRANGGYTF.

The V and J genes are TRBV7-2 and TRBJ1-5; D uncertain. The CDR3 length is 13 residues. With 8 bases removed from V and 3 bases from J, the gap between germline ends came to 11 bases. The germline V gene encodes CDR1 SGHTA and CDR2 FQGNSA. For the CDR3, the DNA is TGTGCCAGCCGGGGAGGGTCCAATCAGCCCCAGCATTTT. Protein product: CASRGGSNQPQHF. Full variable domain (missing parts from reference TRBV7-2 and TRBJ1-5): GAGVSQSPSNKVTEKGKDVELRCDPISGHTALYWYRQSLGQGLEFLIYFQGNSAPDKSGLPSDRFSAERTGGSVSTLTIQRTQQEDSAVYLCASRGGSNQPQHFGDGTRLSIL.

The chain has TRBV7-9 and TRBJ1-1, with 8 bases aligning to TRBD1. Trimming cost V 4 bases and J 0 bases; bases outside gene matches: 4. CDR1 is SEHNR, CDR2 FQNEAQ, per germline (reference sequence). This CDR3 contains 15 residues. This chain's CDR3 is CASSYGQGMNTEAFF. CDR3 nucleotide sequence: TGTGCCAGCAGCTACGGACAGGGCATGAACACTGAAGCTTTCTTT. Looking up the rest from reference TRBV7-9 and TRBJ1-1 gives the full variable domain: DTGVSQNPRHKITKRGQNVTFRCDPISEHNRLYWYRQTLGQGPEFLTYFQNEAQLEKSRLLSDRFSAERPKGSFSTLEIQRTEQGDSAMYLCASSYGQGMNTEAFFGQGTRLTVV.

The J gene is TRBJ1-2, the V gene TRBV5-1; D perhaps matches TRBD1 (5 bases). Germline CDR1 and CDR2: SGHRS and YFSETQ. V was pared by 6 bases and J by 2 bases, with 20 bases between. The CDR3 is 16 residues long. The CDR3, as DNA: TGCGCCAGCATCGAACTTCCGGGACCAGGGAACTATGGCTACACCTTC. Amino acid sequence: CASIELPGPGNYGYTF. The full variable domain, completed using reference TRBV5-1 and TRBJ1-2, is KAGVTQTPRYLIKTRGQQVTLSCSPISGHRSVSWYQQTPGQGLQFLFEYFSETQRNKGNFPGRFSGRQFSNSRSEMNVSTLELGDSALYLCASIELPGPGNYGYTFGSGTRLTVV.

The chain combines TRBV4-1 with TRBJ2-3; 9 positions match TRBD2. CDR1 and CDR2 from the germline V gene are MGHRA and YSYEKL. This CDR3 is built from 18 residues. The V gene end was trimmed by 4 bases and the J gene end by 2 bases; junction bases not matched to a gene: 13. The CDR3 nucleotides read TGCGCCAGCAGCCCAGAGCGGGGGGTCCGGACAATCACAGATACGCAGTATTTT. Translation gives CASSPERGVRTITDTQYF.

The chain recombines TRBV9 with TRBJ2-7; 8 bases map to TRBD1. This CDR3 spans 15 amino acids. The J segment lost 5 bases and the V segment lost 0 bases, leaving 7 bases of the junction unmatched. The germline gives CDR1 SGDLS, CDR2 YYNGEE. Written as DNA, the CDR3 is TGTGCCAGCAGCGTAGGAGGGACAGGTCCCCACGAGCAGTACTTC. Protein: CASSVGGTGPHEQYF.

The chain uses TRBV11-2 and TRBJ2-5, with TRBD1 matching 7 bases. There are 15 residues in the CDR3. J was trimmed by 0 bases and V by 8 bases; bases with no gene match: 9. The germline gives CDR1 SGHAT, CDR2 FQNNGV. This chain's CDR3 is CASGPGQIYQETQYF. DNA for the CDR3: TGTGCCAGCGGGCCGGGACAGATATACCAAGAGACCCAGTACTTC. The full variable domain, its missing parts supplied by reference TRBV11-2 and TRBJ2-5, is EAGVAQSPRYKIIEKRQSVAFWCNPISGHATLYWYQQILGQGPKLLIQFQNNGVVDDSQLPKDRFSAERLKGVDSTLKIQPAKLEDSAVYLCASGPGQIYQETQYFGPGTRLLVL.

This clone was seen a single time. The chain is built from TRBV10-3 and TRBJ1-4; no firm D call. The V gene's germline CDR1 is ENHRY and CDR2 SYGVKD. V lost 3 bases and J lost 8, with 7 bases in between. The CDR3 spans 12 residues. This chain's CDR3 is CAISDDGEKLFF. CDR3 DNA: TGTGCCATCAGTGATGATGGAGAAAAACTGTTTTTT.

This chain connects TRBV5-1 to TRBJ1-2; no reliable D call. The V end was cut by 4 bases, the J end by 8 bases, with 18 bases between. The CDR3 has 14 residues. Looked up from germline, CDR1 is SGHRS and CDR2 is YFSETQ. For the CDR3, the DNA is TGCGCCAGCAGCGCCGGTTATGTAGGCTCAGGCTACACCTTC. Translating gives CASSAGYVGSGYTF.

Written as DNA, the CDR3 is TGTGCCATCAGTGAGGGAGGGGCCCGACAAGAGACCCAGTACTTC. As protein: CAISEGGARQETQYF. The rearrangement joins TRBV10-3 to TRBJ2-5; a possible D gene is TRBD2 (6 bases). V shed 2 bases and J shed 2 bases, with 12 bases lying between them. This CDR3 is 15 amino acids long. Germline V gives CDR1 ENHRY, CDR2 SYGVKD.

This clone turned up a few times. The CDR3 loop is CASGQGALTGELFF. The CDR3 DNA follows: TGCGCCAGTGGACAGGGGGCGCTTACCGGGGAGCTGTTTTTT. The chain joins TRBV10-2 to TRBJ2-2, with TRBD1 matching 11 bases. With V trimmed by 9 bases and J by 5 bases, 5 bases remained unmatched. This CDR3 has 14 amino acids. In germline, CDR1 is WSHSY, CDR2 SAAADI.

Of note for this clone: Other DNA variants within this sample encode the same CDR3. In nucleotides, the CDR3 is TGTGCCTGGAGTGGCACCGGGGAGCTGTTTTTT. Translation gives CAWSGTGELFF. V usage is TRBV30 and J usage is TRBJ2-2, with D hard to call. V was shortened by 1 base and J by 4 bases, with 1 base between the two germline ends. Germline CDR1 reads GTSNPN; CDR2 reads SVGIG (reference sequence). The CDR3 is 11 amino acids.

The chain employs TRBV7-2 and TRBJ2-5; 9 bases are shared with TRBD1. The germline V gene has CDR1 SGHTA and CDR2 FQGNSA. This CDR3 is 14 amino acids long. V lost 2 bases to trimming and J lost 5 bases; unmatched junction nucleotides: 3. DNA of the CDR3: TGTGCCAGCAGCTTAACAGGGGGCAAGGAGACCCAGTACTTC. It encodes CASSLTGGKETQYF.

The rearrangement links TRBV27 to TRBJ2-1; 12 bases fit TRBD2. Germline V gene sequence: CDR1 MNHEY, CDR2 SMNVEV (reference sequence). The CDR3 is 16 amino acids. V gave up 4 bases and J gave up 6 bases; unmatched junction bases: 7. This chain's CDR3 is CASSSTLAGGPNEQFF. The CDR3 DNA reads as TGTGCCAGCAGTTCGACTCTAGCGGGAGGGCCCAATGAGCAGTTCTTC.

This chain joins TRBV6-6 and TRBJ2-5, with 7 bases that match TRBD2. This CDR3 spans 16 amino acids. CDR1 is MNHNY, CDR2 SVGAGI, per germline (reference sequence). Losses at the gene ends were 0 bases for V and 4 bases for J; bases not matched to a gene: 8. CDR3 amino acids: CASSYSRDYPLETQYF. CDR3 DNA: TGTGCCAGCAGTTACTCTCGGGACTATCCTCTAGAGACCCAGTACTTC.